This T cell receptor beta chain was identified during a study of blood T cell repertoires in COVID-19. Whole-study context: Samples came from the United States, Italy and Spain, spanning acute and convalescent COVID-19. PBMCs, B-cell-depleted T cells, or T cells were the source of the cDNA or gDNA that made up the material.

This clone was recorded once. Clones were read by immunoSEQ multiplex PCR, and TCRdb kept only the in-frame ones, dropping some. The table shows approximately 140,000 clones, with roughly 80% occurring only once. Germline loops: CDR1 GTSNPN, CDR2 SVGIG (reference sequence). The CDR3 consists of 11 residues. Deletions cut 4 bases from V and 5 bases from J, with 8 bases between. The sample comprised peripheral blood. The gene calls are TRBV30 and TRBJ1-1; a weak D match, TRBD1 (6 bases). The TCR sequence derives from a man aged 45-65 years with acute or convalescent COVID-19. CDR3 amino acids: CAWNRETEAFF. Here the CDR3 DNA reads TGTGCCTGGAACAGGGAAACTGAAGCTTTCTTT.